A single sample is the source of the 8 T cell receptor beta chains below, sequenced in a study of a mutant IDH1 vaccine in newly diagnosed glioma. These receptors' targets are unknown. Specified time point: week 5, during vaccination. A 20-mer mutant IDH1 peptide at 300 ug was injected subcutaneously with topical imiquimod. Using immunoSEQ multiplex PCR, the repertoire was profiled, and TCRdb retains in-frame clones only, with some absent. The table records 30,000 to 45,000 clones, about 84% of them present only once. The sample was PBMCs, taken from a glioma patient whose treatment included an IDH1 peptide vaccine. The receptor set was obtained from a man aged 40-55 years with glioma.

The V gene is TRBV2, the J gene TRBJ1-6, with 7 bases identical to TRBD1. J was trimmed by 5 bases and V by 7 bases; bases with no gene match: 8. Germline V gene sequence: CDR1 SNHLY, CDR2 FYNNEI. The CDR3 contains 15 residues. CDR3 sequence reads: CASTWTGPNNSPLHF. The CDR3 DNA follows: TGTGCCAGCACCTGGACAGGACCAAATAATTCACCCCTCCACTTT.

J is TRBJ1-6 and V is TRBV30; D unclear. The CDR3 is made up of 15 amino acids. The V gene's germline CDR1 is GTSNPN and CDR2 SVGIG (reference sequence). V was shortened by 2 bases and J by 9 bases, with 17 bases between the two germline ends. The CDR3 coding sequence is TGTGCCTGGAGTTTCCCGGCCCCGTATGGTTCACCCCTCCACTTT. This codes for CAWSFPAPYGSPLHF. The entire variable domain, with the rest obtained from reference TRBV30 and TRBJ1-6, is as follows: SQTIHQWPATLVQPVGSPLSLECTVEGTSNPNLYWYRQAAGRGLQLLFYSVGIGQISSEVPQNLSASRPQDRQFILSSKKLLLSDSGFYLCAWSFPAPYGSPLHFGNGTRLTVT.

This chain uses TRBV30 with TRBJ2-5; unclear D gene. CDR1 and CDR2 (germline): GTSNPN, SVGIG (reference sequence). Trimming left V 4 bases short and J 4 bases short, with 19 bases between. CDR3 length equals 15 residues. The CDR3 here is CAWTVESIATETQYF. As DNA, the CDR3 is TGTGCCTGGACAGTGGAAAGCATCGCGACAGAGACCCAGTACTTC. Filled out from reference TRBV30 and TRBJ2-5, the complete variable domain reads SQTIHQWPATLVQPVGSPLSLECTVEGTSNPNLYWYRQAAGRGLQLLFYSVGIGQISSEVPQNLSASRPQDRQFILSSKKLLLSDSGFYLCAWTVESIATETQYFGPGTRLLVL.

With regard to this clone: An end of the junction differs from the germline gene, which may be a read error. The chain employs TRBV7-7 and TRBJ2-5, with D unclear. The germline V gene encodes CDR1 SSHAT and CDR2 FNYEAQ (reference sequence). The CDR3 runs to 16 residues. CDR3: CASSLMGLGSAETQYF. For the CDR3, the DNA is TGTGCTAGCAGCTTAATGGGATTGGGTTCCGCCGAGACCCAGTACTTC.

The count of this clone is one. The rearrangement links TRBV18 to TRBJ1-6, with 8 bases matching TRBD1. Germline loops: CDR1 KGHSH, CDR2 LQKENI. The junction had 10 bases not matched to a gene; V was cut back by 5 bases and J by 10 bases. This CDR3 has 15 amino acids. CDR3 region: CASSTDRGVNSPLHF. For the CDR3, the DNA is TGTGCCAGCTCAACAGACAGGGGTGTAAACTCACCCCTCCACTTT.

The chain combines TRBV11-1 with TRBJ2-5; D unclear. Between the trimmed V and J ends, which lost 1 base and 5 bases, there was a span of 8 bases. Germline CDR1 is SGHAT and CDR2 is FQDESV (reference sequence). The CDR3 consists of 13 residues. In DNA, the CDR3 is TGTGCCAGCAGCTTAGGAGTGGAGGAGACCCAGTACTTC. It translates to CASSLGVEETQYF.

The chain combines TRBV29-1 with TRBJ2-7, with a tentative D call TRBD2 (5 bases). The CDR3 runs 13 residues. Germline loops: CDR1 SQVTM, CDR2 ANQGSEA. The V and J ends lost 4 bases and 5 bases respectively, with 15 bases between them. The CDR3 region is CSVGWGVENEQYF. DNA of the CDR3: TGCAGCGTTGGTTGGGGAGTGGAAAACGAGCAGTACTTC.

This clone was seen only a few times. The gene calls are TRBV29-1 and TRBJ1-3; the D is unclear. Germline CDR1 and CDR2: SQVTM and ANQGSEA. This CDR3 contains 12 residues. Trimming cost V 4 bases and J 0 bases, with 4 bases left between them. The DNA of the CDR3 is TGCAGCGTTGTGGCCTCTGGAAACACCATATATTTT. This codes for CSVVASGNTIYF.